This paragraph reports one T cell receptor (beta chain). The data were obtained in a study of blood T cell repertoires in COVID-19. Study-level background: Donors in the United States, Italy and Spain gave samples during acute or convalescent COVID-19.

V was cut by 4 bases and J by 4 bases, with 8 bases left in between. Germline V lookup: CDR1 MDHEN, CDR2 SYDVKM. The CDR3 length is 13 residues. Per the original data handling: For nucleated cells, counts were estimated from reference gene primer amplification. The protocol was immunoSEQ multiplex PCR, while the TCRdb copy is restricted to in-frame clones and leaves out a portion. That table supplies the V and J calls and clone size; D and trimming were determined from the DNA. This sample has about 120,000 clones, with roughly 90% found just once. Source material: peripheral blood. This receptor was taken from a human donor with acute or convalescent COVID-19. The donor label of this sample is uncertain. The chain links TRBV28 to TRBJ1-3; D remains unclear. The CDR3 nucleotides are TGTGCCAGCAGTTCCCACATAGGAAACACCATATATTTT. The encoded protein is CASSSHIGNTIYF.